This T cell receptor (beta chain) derives from a study of CD8+CD57+ T cells in acquired aplastic anemia (dated by TCRdb to the late 2010s). Some background on the complete study: A mean of roughly 2.9 ug of DNA, ranging from roughly 0.19 to 27.4 ug, was extracted from sorted CD4+ and CD8+ cells. A CD8+CD57+ expansion meant a frequency higher than the mean frequency seen in healthy subjects.

Concerning this clonotype itself: What this receptor recognizes is not known. The record has no base qualities; no much larger clone is one base away.

The patients picked for sequencing were ones in whom flow cytometry had shown an expansion of CD8+CD57+ cells. Every patient had severe acquired aplastic anemia, diagnosed using the International Study of Aplastic Anemia and Agranulocytosis and Camitta criteria. No therapy had been received by the patients at the time of blood sampling. The study deep-sequenced TCR repertoires of sorted CD4+ and CD8+ blood T cells from severe aplastic anemia patients and healthy subjects. Patients were enrolled under clinicaltrials.gov protocols 00001620, 01623167, 00001397, 00071045, 00081523 and 00961064 in the USA. Ficoll-Paque density gradient centrifugation was used to isolate peripheral blood mononuclear cells. Before DNA was extracted, CD4+ and CD8+ T cells were sorted using either FACS or magnetic beads. Clipping removes 5 bases from V and 6 bases from J, with 4 as the unmatched junction base count. The CDR3 spans 14 residues, from the cysteine through the phenylalanine. Only the CDR3 part of the read is kept: 42 bases, read in frame from the first base. For CDR1 and CDR2, the germline V gene lists MNHNS and SASEGT.

TCR beta VDJ combination and CDR3 sequence profiling used genomic DNA as the template. TCR repertoire sequencing was run on an Illumina HiSeq 2000. As for the original processing: Repertoires were assessed using TRBV/TRBJ rearrangement plots, CDR3 size and DJ length profiles, and Simpson's diversity index. The most abundant DNA sequence in the deep sequencing data was taken as the immunodominant clone. CDR3 amino acid sequences were screened for sharing across subjects and were compared with published repertoires and the VDJdb database. The public reads were reprocessed in TCRdb via fastp at Q25 and MiXCR, keeping in-frame beta chains. Under each unique CDR3 protein, matching rows form one entry showing the most common genes and DNA. These V and J calls derive from TCRdb rather than the authors' analysis. The sample profile shows about 160,000 distinct CDR3 sequences; roughly 48% of them were found once. The biggest ten clones account for around 3% of the sample.

Points the paper makes about the study in general: Patients and healthy controls showed no significant difference in CD8+ Simpson's diversity (P=0.060). Although roughly 29 CD8+ CDR3 sequences were shared by patients and controls, these sequences appeared highly expressed in patients and within the immunodominant clones of patients.

This TCR was sampled from a human donor with aplastic anemia. The specimen sequenced was sorted CD4+, CD8+, or CD8+CD57+ T cells (not recorded which) from PBMCs. The rearranged chain carries TRBV6-1 and TRBJ1-2; TRBD1 lines up with 12 middle nucleotides. For the CDR3, the sequence is CASSPGTGGNGYTF. Here is the DNA: TGTGCCAGCAGTCCCGGGACAGGGGGCAATGGCTACACCTTC.